Listed below are T cell receptor beta chains from one sample, sequenced in a study. Each CDR3 protein gets one entry after TCRdb re-called the RT-PCR reads with MiXCR. The top ten hold roughly 3.9% of the sample, which has about 680,000 distinct CDR3 sequences, approximately 14% seen once. The sequenced sample consisted of memory CD4+ T cells from blood. These receptor sequences come from a female donor in good health, serving as a healthy control. CDR3s include the opening cysteine and the closing phenylalanine or tryptophan. D genes are given only for firm matches. The listing skips clone size in some rows; elsewhere it reads once, few, many or a size class.

len	abundance	v_gene	j_gene	d_gene	CDR3nt	CDR3aa
14	-	TRBV6-2/TRBV6-3	TRBJ1-2	TRBD1	TGTGCCAGCAATAAGGGACAGTCAAACTATGGCTACACCTTC	CASNKGQSNYGYTF
15	many	TRBV30	TRBJ2-1	-	TGTGCCTCCCCCCCCGGCTTTGGAGGAGGTGATGAGCAGTTCTTC	CASPPGFGGGDEQFF
15	-	TRBV10-3	TRBJ2-2	TRBD1	TGTGCCATCAGGTCGGGACAGGGTATCGGCGGGGAGCTGTTTTTT	CAIRSGQGIGGELFF
16	-	TRBV28	TRBJ2-6	-	TGTGCCAGCCGCTTAGGCGGTAGCTCTGGGGCCAACGTCCTGACTTTC	CASRLGGSSGANVLTF
15	few	TRBV5-4	TRBJ1-5	-	TGTGCCAGCAGCCGGGGTTCAGGATCCAATCAGCCCCAGCATTTT	CASSRGSGSNQPQHF
14	-	TRBV24-1	TRBJ1-4	-	TGTGCCACCAGTGACCCGACGGACGGTGAAAAACTGTTTTTT	CATSDPTDGEKLFF
14	-	TRBV6-6	TRBJ1-2	-	TGTGCCAGCAGCACCGGGACCCTGAGTGGTGGCTACACCTTC	CASSTGTLSGGYTF
13	-	TRBV12-3/TRBV12-4	TRBJ1-2	-	TGTGCCAGCAGTTTGCCTAAAAACTATGGCTACACCTTC	CASSLPKNYGYTF
13	few	TRBV6-2/TRBV6-3	TRBJ2-7	-	TGTGCCAGCAGTTACTCGCAGGTTCTGGGGCAGTACTTC	CASSYSQVLGQYF
13	few	TRBV6-5	TRBJ1-3	-	TGTGCCAGCGAAGGGGTCTCTGGAAACACCATATATTTT	CASEGVSGNTIYF
17	-	TRBV11-2	TRBJ1-1	TRBD1	TGTGCCAGCAGCTTAGCCAGGGGGAGTATCGTGAACACTGAAGCTTTCTTT	CASSLARGSIVNTEAFF
18	-	TRBV21-1	TRBJ2-3	-	TGTGCCAGCAGCAAAGCTTCCCAGCTAGCGGGGGGGTCAGATACGCAGTATTTT	CASSKASQLAGGSDTQYF
14	few	TRBV7-2	TRBJ1-2	-	TGTGCCAGCAGCTTTAGACAACTTAACTATGGCTACACCTTC	CASSFRQLNYGYTF
12	few	TRBV30	TRBJ1-2	-	TGTGCCTGGAGTGTACCGCAGGGCCGCTACACCTTC	CAWSVPQGRYTF
11	-	TRBV28	TRBJ1-5	-	TGTGCCAGCAGGGGGACCGCGCCCCAGCATTTT	CASRGTAPQHF
16	many	TRBV5-5	TRBJ1-5	TRBD1	TGTGCCAGCAGCCCGGGACAGGGGATTGGCAATCAGCCCCAGCATTTT	CASSPGQGIGNQPQHF
13	many	TRBV5-5	TRBJ2-1	-	TGTGCCAGCAGTATGAATCGGATCAATGAGCAGTTCTTC	CASSMNRINEQFF
14	few	TRBV20-1	TRBJ1-6	-	TGCAGTGGCTTGGACGGATGGGGGAATTCACCCCTCCACTTT	CSGLDGWGNSPLHF
13	-	TRBV7-3	TRBJ2-3	-	TGTGCCAGCAGCTTAACATCCCGAGGGGGGCAGTATTTT	CASSLTSRGGQYF
14	-	TRBV6-1	TRBJ2-2	-	TGTGCCAGCATGCTCCTCGGCGACACCGGGGAGCTGTTTTTT	CASMLLGDTGELFF
14	-	TRBV7-2	TRBJ1-2	-	TGTGCCAGCAGCCCGGAGCCGTCTAACTATGGCTACACCTTC	CASSPEPSNYGYTF
15	-	TRBV18	TRBJ2-1	-	TGTGCCAGCTCACCAGACAGTAGGACCTACAATGAGCAGTTCTTC	CASSPDSRTYNEQFF
16	few	TRBV5-1	TRBJ2-3	TRBD1	TGCGCCAGCAGCCTAGATTCGGGACAGGGCACAGATACGCAGTATTTT	CASSLDSGQGTDTQYF
13	-	TRBV28	TRBJ1-2	-	TGTGCCAGCAGTCTCTCTAAGGGCCATGGCTACACCTTC	CASSLSKGHGYTF
16	-	TRBV20-1	TRBJ2-1	TRBD2	TGCAGTGCTGTCCCCTTCCTAGCGGGAAACTACAATGAGCAGTTCTTC	CSAVPFLAGNYNEQFF
15	-	TRBV6-6	TRBJ2-7	TRBD2	TGTGCCAGCAGCCCCGGACTAGCGGGAGCCGATGAGCAGTACTTC	CASSPGLAGADEQYF
11	many	TRBV20-1	TRBJ2-1	-	TGCAGTGCTATTCGCGTGGATGAGCAGTTCTTC	CSAIRVDEQFF
15	many	TRBV29-1	TRBJ2-1	TRBD2	TGCAGCGTTGAATCCGCGGGAGGTTACTACAATGAGCAGTTCTTC	CSVESAGGYYNEQFF
16	few	TRBV3-1	TRBJ1-2	TRBD1	TGTGCCAGCAGCCAGGTATCGACAGGGGGTGAAGATGGCTACACCTTC	CASSQVSTGGEDGYTF
11	once	TRBV2	TRBJ2-7	-	TGTGCCAGCAGCGAGACCAGAGAGCAGTACTTC	CASSETREQYF
14	-	TRBV20-1	TRBJ2-7	-	TGCAGTGCTAGTGACCTTCTCAGCTCCTACGAGCAGTACTTC	CSASDLLSSYEQYF
14	-	TRBV2	TRBJ2-5	-	TGTGCCAGCAGAGATAGTGAAAGGGAGGAGACCCAGTACTTC	CASRDSEREETQYF
14	-	TRBV20-1	TRBJ2-2	-	TGCAGTGCTAGCGCCCTAGCGAACACCGGGGAGCTGTTTTTT	CSASALANTGELFF
15	few	TRBV24-1	TRBJ2-1	TRBD1	TGTGCCACCACGACAGGGGCTTCCTCCTACAATGAGCAGTTCTTC	CATTTGASSYNEQFF
14	many	TRBV15	TRBJ2-7	TRBD2	TGTGCCACCAGCACCACAGCGGGAGTAGGCGAGCAGTACTTC	CATSTTAGVGEQYF
15	many	TRBV11-2	TRBJ1-2	-	TGTGCCAGCAGCTTAGTCCGTCAGGGGAACTATGGCTACACCTTC	CASSLVRQGNYGYTF
16	many	TRBV6-2/TRBV6-3	TRBJ2-1	TRBD2	TGTGCCAGCAGAGCCGGGACTAGCGGGGGCCTCAATGAGCAGTTCTTC	CASRAGTSGGLNEQFF
15	-	TRBV20-1	TRBJ1-1	-	TGCAGTGCTAGAGATGAGGAGAGGTTGAGCACTGAAGCTTTCTTT	CSARDEERLSTEAFF
14	-	TRBV11-2	TRBJ2-7	TRBD2	TGTGCCAGCAGCTCCCGGTCCAGGGAGGGCGAGCAGTACTTC	CASSSRSREGEQYF
12	-	TRBV6-2/TRBV6-3	TRBJ2-3	-	TGTGCCAGCAGTCCGACCGAAGATACGCAGTATTTT	CASSPTEDTQYF
15	few	TRBV10-3	TRBJ1-4	-	TGTGCCATCAAACCCGATGGAGGTCCTAATGAAAAACTGTTTTTT	CAIKPDGGPNEKLFF
14	-	TRBV5-1	TRBJ1-2	TRBD1	TGCGCCAGCAGCTTGACCCGGACAGGGACGAGCTACACCTTC	CASSLTRTGTSYTF